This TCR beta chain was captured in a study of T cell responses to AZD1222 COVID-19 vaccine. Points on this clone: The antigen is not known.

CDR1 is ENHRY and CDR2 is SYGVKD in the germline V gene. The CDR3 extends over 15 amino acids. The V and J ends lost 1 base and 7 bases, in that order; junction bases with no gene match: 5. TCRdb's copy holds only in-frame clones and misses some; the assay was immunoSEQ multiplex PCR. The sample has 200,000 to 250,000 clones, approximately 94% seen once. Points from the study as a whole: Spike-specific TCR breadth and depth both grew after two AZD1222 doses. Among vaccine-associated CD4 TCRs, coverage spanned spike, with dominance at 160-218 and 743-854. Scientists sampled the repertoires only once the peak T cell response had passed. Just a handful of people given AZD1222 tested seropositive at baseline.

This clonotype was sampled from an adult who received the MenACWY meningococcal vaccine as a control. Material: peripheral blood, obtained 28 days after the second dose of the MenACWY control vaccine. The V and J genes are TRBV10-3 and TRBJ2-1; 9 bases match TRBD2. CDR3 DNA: TGTGCCATCAGTGAGTTAGCGGGAGCGCGGAATGAGCAGTTCTTC. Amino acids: CAISELAGARNEQFF.